The clone carrying this TCR beta chain showed up just a few times. The sample originates from a study of early T cells in non-severe SARS-CoV-2 infection. Study information: The input, bulk RNA from unsorted whole blood, was sequenced, and chains were unpaired.

Unique molecular identifiers were attached to individual cDNA molecules. TCRdb re-derived calls from the 5' RACE reads in MiXCR, one entry per CDR3 protein. This table has around 77,000 distinct CDR3 sequences, 10% appearing once. This receptor was obtained from an adult who was a healthcare worker with PCR-confirmed SARS-CoV-2 infection or an uninfected control (not recorded which). The sample was whole blood, taken at baseline.

The CDR3 loop reads CASSLGQGGFQETQYF. CDR3 bases: TGTGCCAGCAGTTTGGGACAGGGGGGCTTCCAAGAGACCCAGTACTTC. The rearrangement links TRBV7-2 to TRBJ2-5, with 11 bases identical to TRBD1. Germline V gives CDR1 SGHTA, CDR2 FQGNSA. The CDR3 has 16 residues. The V segment lost 6 bases and the J segment 1 base; nucleotides outside the gene matches: 7.